The source of this T cell receptor beta chain is a study of PD-L1 blockade in urothelial cancer. Data came from immunoSEQ multiplex PCR; TCRdb stores just in-frame clones and leaves some out. The sample yields approximately 100,000 clones, over 75% seen once. The receptor was derived from a man aged 50-59 years with urothelial cancer. The specimen was PBMCs, collected around atezolizumab (anti-PD-L1) treatment.

The CDR3 DNA follows: TGCGCCAGCAGCTTTGACGGCGGGTCCTACAATGAGCAGTTCTTC. This gives the protein CASSFDGGSYNEQFF. The J gene is TRBJ2-1, the V gene TRBV5-1; tentatively, D is TRBD2 (5 bases). Trimming cost V 2 bases and J 1 base, with 10 bases left between them. CDR3 size: 15 residues. The germline V gene encodes CDR1 SGHRS and CDR2 YFSETQ.